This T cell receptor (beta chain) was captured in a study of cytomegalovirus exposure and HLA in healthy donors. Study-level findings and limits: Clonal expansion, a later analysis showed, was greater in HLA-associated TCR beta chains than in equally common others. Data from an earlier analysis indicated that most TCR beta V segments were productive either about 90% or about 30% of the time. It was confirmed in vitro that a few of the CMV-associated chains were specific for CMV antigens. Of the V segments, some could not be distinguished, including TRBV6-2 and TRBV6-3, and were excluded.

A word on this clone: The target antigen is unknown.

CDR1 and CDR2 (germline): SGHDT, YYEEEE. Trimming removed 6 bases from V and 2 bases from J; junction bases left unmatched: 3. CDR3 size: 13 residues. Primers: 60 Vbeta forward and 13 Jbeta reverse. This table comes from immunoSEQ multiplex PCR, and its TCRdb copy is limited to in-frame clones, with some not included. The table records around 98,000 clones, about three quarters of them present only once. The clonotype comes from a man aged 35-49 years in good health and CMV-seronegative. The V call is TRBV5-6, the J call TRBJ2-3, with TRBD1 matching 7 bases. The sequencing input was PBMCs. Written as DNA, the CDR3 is TGTGCCAGCAACACAGGGGACACAGATACGCAGTATTTT. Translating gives CASNTGDTDTQYF.